This is a list of T cell receptor beta chains from one sample in a study of OX40 agonist ivuxolimab in advanced cancers. TCRdb's table, derived via immunoSEQ multiplex PCR, lists solely in-frame clones and lacks some. The data contain 80,000 or so clones, 85% to 95% of them singletons. The sequencing used CD4+ or CD8+ T cells sorted from blood, collected in a trial of the OX40 agonist ivuxolimab. The receptor set was obtained from an adult with an advanced solid tumor such as melanoma, head and neck, liver or kidney cancer. CDR3s leave out the opening cysteine and the closing phenylalanine or tryptophan.

j_call v_call cdr3_aa
TRBJ2-7 TRBV5-1 ASSFGGAGEQY
TRBJ2-5 TRBV5-1 ASSLEGGQETQY
TRBJ2-1 TRBV10-3 AISESIFDNEQF
TRBJ2-1 TRBV28 ASPPNAARGDEQF
TRBJ1-6 TRBV28 ASGRTGVNSPLH
TRBJ1-5 TRBV6-1 AGRAGPWVPQH
TRBJ1-1 TRBV5-4 ASSSGQGQEAF
TRBJ2-3 TRBV10-3 AISAWVGTGVPDTQY
TRBJ1-2 TRBV4-3 ASSLGDRGGYGYT
TRBJ2-3 TRBV6-1 ASSDGGGGTDTQY
TRBJ2-1 TRBV4-2 ASSQGPTSDSYNEQF
TRBJ2-3 TRBV6-5 ASSYALTGRSDTQY
TRBJ2-4 TRBV9 ASSPRDTGATNIQY
TRBJ2-5 TRBV7-2 ASSGGRGETQY
TRBJ1-2 TRBV9 ASSVDQGPYGYT
TRBJ2-5 TRBV13 ASSRVQETQY
TRBJ1-2 TRBV30 ACNGQGAGGGYT
TRBJ2-3 TRBV27 ASSLNPIAGGTDTQY
TRBJ2-7 TRBV19 ASSIDIAGPEQY
TRBJ1-4 TRBV7-6 ASSVLDRGFEKLF
TRBJ1-1 TRBV6-5 ASSSIREAGTEAF
TRBJ2-1 TRBV7-3 ASSRTSGNYNEQF
TRBJ1-4 TRBV30 AWGGQDNEKLF
TRBJ1-2 TRBV4-3 ASSQDYRVNYGYT
TRBJ2-7 TRBV2 ASRLAGAEQY
TRBJ1-1 TRBV6-5 ASTYGRNTEAF
TRBJ1-4 TRBV4-2 ASSQDGAGGNEKLF
TRBJ1-2 TRBV6-1 ASGTGGAYGYT
TRBJ1-4 TRBV11-2 ASSLARGGNEKLF
TRBJ2-1 TRBV7-2 ASSLGGSGMGGQF
TRBJ2-2 TRBV5-1 ASSLVPSGELF
TRBJ2-1 TRBV5-1 ASSLLLAGASDEQF
TRBJ1-2 TRBV7-2 ASSPRGWGYT
TRBJ1-5 TRBV28 ASSFRTGKGNSNQPQH
TRBJ2-5 TRBV5-1 ASSPQGLAGEAQY
TRBJ2-3 TRBV29-1 SVEDNVAGVGTDTQY
TRBJ1-3 TRBV9 ASSLQTGASGNTIY
TRBJ1-1 TRBV6-6 ASSYPSRDTEAF
TRBJ1-2 TRBV28 ASSRPEVTYGYT
TRBJ2-2 TRBV19 ASTPVDPGELF
TRBJ1-4 TRBV7-9 ASSPGTANEKLF
TRBJ1-2 TRBV23-1 ASSPDRGPYGYT
TRBJ2-3 TRBV7-2 ASSLDGGSDTQY
TRBJ2-7 TRBV5-1 ASSLISGTYEQY
TRBJ2-1 TRBV5-8 ASSLGLAGEGEQF
TRBJ2-6 TRBV19 ASSLFSGANVLT
TRBJ2-1 TRBV10-3 AITADYNNEQF
TRBJ1-2 TRBV28 ASSPGGNYGYT
TRBJ1-1 TRBV5-1 ASSWGQGVVTEAF
TRBJ1-3 TRBV6-5 ASSRQGTSGNTIY
TRBJ1-6 TRBV5-6 ASRQGRNSPLH
TRBJ1-1 TRBV7-2 ASSSQGGGTEAF
TRBJ1-6 TRBV25-1 ASTARTGGDSPLH
TRBJ2-1 TRBV11-2 ASSSLAGGTYNEQF
TRBJ2-3 TRBV27 ASSSWTGSTDTQY
TRBJ1-5 TRBV28 ASSLLGQPQH
TRBJ1-1 TRBV30 AWSHPQGGAF
TRBJ2-7 TRBV19 ASSPRQGWPYEQY
TRBJ2-5 TRBV27 ASSPQTSITQY
TRBJ1-2 TRBV11-2 ASSLEGTRANYGYT